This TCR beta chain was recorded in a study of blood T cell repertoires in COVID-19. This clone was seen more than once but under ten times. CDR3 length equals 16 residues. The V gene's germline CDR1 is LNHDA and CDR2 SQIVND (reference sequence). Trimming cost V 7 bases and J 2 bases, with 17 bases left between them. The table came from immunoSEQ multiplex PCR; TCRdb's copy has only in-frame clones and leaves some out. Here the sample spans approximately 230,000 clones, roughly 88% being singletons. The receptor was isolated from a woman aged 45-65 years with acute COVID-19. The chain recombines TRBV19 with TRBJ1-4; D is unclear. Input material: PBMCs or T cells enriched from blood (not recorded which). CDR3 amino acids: CASTTSGSRTNEKLFF. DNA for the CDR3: TGTGCCAGTACCACCTCAGGCAGTCGGACTAATGAAAAACTGTTTTTT.